These 22 T cell receptor beta chains share one sample of origin, sequenced in a study of glioma-infiltrating T cells. TCR alpha and beta CDR3 regions were amplified from RNA using iRepertoire nested multiplex PCR. TCRdb redid the calling of the multiplex PCR reads with MiXCR, one entry per CDR3 protein. This sample has approximately 400,000 distinct CDR3 sequences, with roughly 41% found just once. Sequencing was performed on glioma tissue, nonneoplastic brain tissue, or PBMCs (not recorded which). The receptors come from a human donor with low-grade glioma or glioblastoma, undergoing nonglioma brain surgery, or in good health (not recorded which).

In DNA, the CDR3 is TGCGCCAGCAGCTTCTCGGGACAGCTGTACAATGAGCAGTTCTTC. Translating gives CASSFSGQLYNEQFF. V is TRBV5-1 and J is TRBJ2-1; 7 bases agree with TRBD1. Germline trimming cut 2 bases from V and 4 bases from J; bases unmatched to any gene: 6. This CDR3 spans 15 amino acids. The germline CDR1 and CDR2 sequences are SGHRS and YFSETQ.

The rearrangement uses TRBV19 and TRBJ1-5; D is uncertain. This CDR3 region has 13 residues. V was clipped by 6 bases and J by 4 bases, with 10 bases between them. The V gene's germline CDR1 is LNHDA and CDR2 SQIVND (reference sequence). In DNA form, the CDR3 reads TGTGCCAGTAGCCTTTGGGAGAATCAGCCCCAGCATTTT. This gives the protein CASSLWENQPQHF.

This clonotype was counted at least ten times. CDR3 bases: TGTGCCAGCAGTTGGGGGGGGCAAGAGACCCAGTACTTC. Amino acids: CASSWGGQETQYF. The gene calls are TRBV6-1 and TRBJ2-5, with 7 bases lining up with TRBD2. The ends lost 5 bases at V and 2 bases at J; junction bases unmatched: 2. The CDR3 extends over 13 amino acids. Germline-derived CDR1 and CDR2 are MNHNS and SASEGT.

The chain combines TRBV19 with TRBJ2-5; the D gene is possibly TRBD1 (7 bases). CDR3 length: 13 amino acids. Germline values: CDR1 LNHDA, CDR2 SQIVND (reference sequence). V shed 8 bases and J shed 2 bases, with 12 bases lying between them. CDR3 in amino acids: CASGGTVQETQYF. The DNA for the CDR3 is TGTGCCAGTGGAGGGACAGTACAAGAGACCCAGTACTTC.

This clonotype has at least ten counts. This sequence joins TRBV28 and TRBJ1-1; D gene unclear. The CDR3 spans 11 residues. V gave up 6 bases and J gave up 11 bases, with 13 bases separating them. Germline CDR1 and CDR2: MDHEN and SYDVKM. CDR3 sequence: CASRDSWVAFF. The CDR3 DNA is TGTGCCAGCAGGGATAGTTGGGTGGCTTTCTTT.

Concerning this clonotype: This may come from a read error, since a much larger clone is one base off. The gene calls are TRBV14 and TRBJ1-6; D gene uncertain. This CDR3 has 15 residues. CDR1 and CDR2 (germline): SGHDN, FVKESK. Trimming stripped 2 bases from V and 9 bases from J, with 14 bases between. CDR3 nucleotides: TGTGCCAGCAGCCAATCACTGGGTGGTAGTTCACCCCTCCACTTT. It translates to CASSQSLGGSSPLHF.

The sample holds a few counts of this clonotype. V usage is TRBV4-3 and J usage is TRBJ2-1; the D gene is possibly TRBD1 (6 bases). The CDR3 is 13 residues long. Trimming removed 6 bases at V and 8 bases at J, with 14 bases between. Germline V gene lookup returns CDR1 LGHNA and CDR2 YSLEER. CDR3 sequence: CASSQRSGDEQFF. In DNA form, the CDR3 reads TGCGCCAGCAGTCAGAGGTCAGGGGATGAGCAGTTCTTC.

The genes are TRBV24-1 and TRBJ1-2; 10 nucleotides agree with TRBD1. The V and J ends lost 11 bases and 8 bases, in that order; junction bases with no gene match: 10. The CDR3 is made up of 13 amino acids. From germline, CDR1 is KGHDR and CDR2 SFDVKD. The CDR3 bases are TGTGCCATAAGACAGGGGGCCGCCTACGGCTACACCTTC. Its translation is CAIRQGAAYGYTF.

This clonotype was seen a few times. This rearrangement joins TRBV6-1 to TRBJ2-7; 10 bases line up with TRBD2. The V gene's germline CDR1 is MNHNS and CDR2 SASEGT. The CDR3 has 13 amino acids. V lost 6 bases to trimming and J lost 6 bases; unmatched junction nucleotides: 5. The CDR3 reads CASRLAGGGEQYF. The CDR3 DNA reads as TGTGCCAGCAGGTTAGCGGGAGGAGGCGAGCAGTACTTC.

Comments on this clonotype: This may arise from a read error, as a much more abundant clone is one base away. V gene TRBV4-1 combines with J gene TRBJ1-1; D not resolved. The germline CDR1 and CDR2 sequences are MGHRA and YSYEKL. The CDR3 spans 14 residues. Trimming took 0 bases from V and 4 from J, leaving 9 bases between them. CDR3: CASSQEQCGTEAFF. CDR3 sequence (DNA): TGCGCCAGCAGCCAAGAGCAGTGTGGCACTGAAGCTTTCTTT.

The chain combines TRBV20-1 with TRBJ1-3; D is ambiguous. This CDR3 has 17 amino acids. V was pared by 0 bases and J by 0 bases, with 15 bases between. Germline-derived CDR1 and CDR2 are DFQATT and SNEGSKA (reference sequence). CDR3 amino acids: CSARDLEGWGSGNTIYF. The CDR3 region has the DNA TGCAGTGCTAGAGATCTAGAAGGGTGGGGCTCTGGAAACACCATATATTTT.

The chain joins TRBV12-3 or TRBV12-4 to TRBJ1-5, with 9 nucleotides matching TRBD1. V lost 8 bases and J lost 3; bases outside the gene matches: 8. The CDR3 sequence is 15 residues long. Here the CDR3 DNA reads TGTGCCAGCCGGCGGGGGACAGGGCTCAATCAGCCCCAGCATTTT. Its translation is CASRRGTGLNQPQHF.

Only one count was recorded for this clonotype. This may stem from a read error, because a much larger clone lies one nucleotide away. No conserved phenylalanine or tryptophan ends this CDR3, so it is likely a read error. The chain links TRBV6-2 or TRBV6-3 to TRBJ1-5; no firm D call. The germline CDR1 and CDR2 sequences are MNHEY and SVGEGT. This CDR3 region has 15 residues. Trimming removed 0 bases from V and 7 bases from J, with 13 bases in between. The CDR3 reads CASSYSAEGGQPQHS. CDR3 bases: TGTGCCAGCAGTTACTCGGCGGAGGGCGGGCAGCCCCAGCATTCT.

Only one count was recorded for this clonotype. V gene TRBV28 combines with J gene TRBJ2-7; D not certain. Germline V gives CDR1 MDHEN, CDR2 SYDVKM. The CDR3 sequence is 14 residues long. The V and J ends lost 2 bases and 1 base respectively, with 9 bases between them. In nucleotides, the CDR3 is TGTGCCAGCAGTTTAGTTATAGTATCCTACGAGCAGTACTTC. This encodes CASSLVIVSYEQYF.

This clonotype has just a few counts. The chain joins TRBV20-1 to TRBJ2-2; 11 bases match TRBD2. The CDR3 has 16 residues. V gave up 0 bases and J gave up 5 bases; unmatched junction bases: 5. Germline CDR1 and CDR2: DFQATT and SNEGSKA (reference sequence). The CDR3 nucleotides are TGCAGTGCTAGAGATCGACTAGCGGGATGGACCGGGGAGCTGTTTTTT. This encodes CSARDRLAGWTGELFF.

The rearrangement uses TRBV4-2 and TRBJ2-2; 8 bases are shared with TRBD2. In germline, CDR1 is LGHNA, CDR2 YNFKEQ. CDR3 length: 16 residues. The trim removed 0 bases at V and 5 bases at J, leaving 5 bases unmatched. The CDR3 nucleotides are TGTGCCAGCAGCCAAGATCACGGGACTAGTACCGGGGAGCTGTTTTTT. This sequence encodes CASSQDHGTSTGELFF.

This clonotype has a handful of counts. V and J are TRBV27 and TRBJ2-4; the match to TRBD2 covers 13 bases. This CDR3 has 18 amino acids. Per the germline V gene, CDR1 is MNHEY and CDR2 is SMNVEV (reference sequence). The V segment lost 6 bases and the J segment 1 base; nucleotides outside the gene matches: 9. CDR3: CASSPLAGGPWAKNIQYF. The DNA of the CDR3 is TGTGCCAGCAGCCCACTAGCGGGAGGGCCCTGGGCCAAAAACATTCAGTACTTC.

The genes are TRBV20-1 and TRBJ2-5; TRBD2 agrees at 10 bases. The CDR3 extends over 15 amino acids. CDR1 DFQATT and CDR2 SNEGSKA come from the germline V gene (reference sequence). The ends lost 6 bases at V and 5 bases at J; junction bases unmatched: 12. CDR3 residues: CSAHKTSGPEETQYF. The CDR3 DNA follows: TGCAGTGCCCACAAGACTAGCGGGCCGGAGGAGACCCAGTACTTC.

In regard to this clonotype: At one of its ends the junction is not consistent with the germline gene, which may arise from a read error. This chain joins TRBV6-8 and TRBJ2-1, with 11 bases aligning to TRBD2. Germline lookup yields CDR1 MNHGY and CDR2 SAAAGT. The length of the CDR3 is 17 residues. The CDR3 here is CASSQDYWLAGGNGQFF. CDR3 nucleotides: TGTGCCAGCAGCCAAGATTATTGGCTAGCGGGGGGCAATGGGCAGTTCTTC.

This chain connects TRBV28 to TRBJ1-5; 7 bases agree with TRBD1. V lost 6 bases and J lost 5; bases outside the gene matches: 13. The CDR3 has 16 amino acids. Per the germline V gene, CDR1 is MDHEN and CDR2 is SYDVKM. The CDR3, as DNA: TGTGCCAGCAGCCTCGGGACAGAGGAACGGGATCAGCCCCAGCATTTT. Residues: CASSLGTEERDQPQHF.

This clonotype was recorded at least ten times. The J gene is TRBJ2-1, the V gene TRBV6-2 or TRBV6-3; D call uncertain. There are 16 residues in the CDR3. Trimming pared 10 bases from V and 0 bases from J, leaving 19 bases between. Germline lookup yields CDR1 MNHEY and CDR2 SVGEGT. The CDR3 protein is CATLPFRVGSYNEQFF. The CDR3 DNA follows: TGTGCCACCTTACCGTTTAGGGTGGGCTCCTACAATGAGCAGTTCTTC.

For this clonotype: A read error may account for a junction end that differs from germline. The V gene is TRBV7-7, the J gene TRBJ2-1, with TRBD1 identical over 8 bases. Looked up from germline, CDR1 is SSHAT and CDR2 is FNYEAQ (reference sequence). The CDR3 sequence is 14 residues long. The CDR3 DNA is TGTGCTAGCAGCTTAGGCCAGGGGGCAGGAGAGCAGTTCTTC. Its translation: CASSLGQGAGEQFF.